Each of the 26 T cell receptor beta chains below was sequenced from the same sample in a study of Ad26.COV2.S vaccination and SARS-CoV-2 variants. Sequencing used immunoSEQ multiplex PCR; TCRdb keeps in-frame clones, though not all of them. Of some 640,000 clones in the sample, 80% to 90% were seen once. Treatment specified: some 20 received Ad26.COV2.S at low or high dose, single or two shots; several received placebo; per-sample allocation not given. All samples were drawn on day 63, counting from the first vaccine or placebo injection. The sample was peripheral blood, taken in a trial of Ad26.COV2.S vaccine versus placebo. The receptors derive from a person between 18 and 59 years old who received the Ad26.COV2.S COVID-19 vaccine or a placebo.

The V gene is TRBV6-5, the J gene TRBJ1-6; 7 nucleotides match TRBD1. Germline lookup yields CDR1 MNHEY and CDR2 SVGAGI. V lost 6 bases, J lost 10 bases, and 9 bases stayed unmatched. The CDR3 has 14 residues. The CDR3 DNA reads TGTGCCAGCAGCAACACAGGGGTCGGGTCACCCCTCCACTTT. Its translation: CASSNTGVGSPLHF.

The chain carries TRBV10-3 and TRBJ2-7; 7 bases fit TRBD1. V was clipped by 5 bases and J by 2 bases; unmatched bases: 3. Per germline, CDR1 ENHRY and CDR2 SYGVKD. CDR3 size: 13 residues. DNA of the CDR3: TGTGCCATCAGTCCGGGACAGACCTACGAGCAGTACTTC. Translating gives CAISPGQTYEQYF.

The chain recombines TRBV18 with TRBJ2-1; D possibly corresponds to TRBD2 (5 bases). The CDR3 has 16 residues. Germline CDR1 is KGHSH and CDR2 is LQKENI. V was trimmed by 2 bases and J by 0 bases, leaving 11 bases between them. The CDR3, as DNA: TGTGCCAGCTCACCAAGAACTAGAACCTCCTACAATGAGCAGTTCTTC. Its protein product is CASSPRTRTSYNEQFF.

The V and J genes are TRBV19 and TRBJ1-6; no definite D call. Trimming took off 7 bases at V and 9 bases at J, with 7 bases between the two ends. There are 11 residues in the CDR3. Germline V CDR1 and CDR2: LNHDA, SQIVND (reference sequence). The CDR3, as DNA: TGTGCCAGTAAGGTTGGTTCACCCCTCCACTTT. Translating it yields CASKVGSPLHF.

J is TRBJ2-3 and V is TRBV9; TRBD2 matches at 10 bases. The junction had 8 bases not matched to a gene; V was cut back by 3 bases and J by 7 bases. Germline-derived CDR1 and CDR2 are SGDLS and YYNGEE. The CDR3 consists of 15 residues. In DNA form, the CDR3 reads TGTGCCAGCAGCGCCGGGACTAGCGTCACCCATACGCAGTATTTT. Translated: CASSAGTSVTHTQYF.

The rearrangement uses TRBV10-3 and TRBJ1-1; D ambiguous. V was clipped by 0 bases and J by 10 bases, with 9 bases between them. In germline, CDR1 is ENHRY, CDR2 SYGVKD. The CDR3 runs to 12 residues. CDR3 in amino acids: CAISESATGAFF. DNA for the CDR3: TGTGCCATCAGTGAGTCTGCGACGGGAGCTTTCTTT.

This clone was picked up one time. The chain employs TRBV27 and TRBJ2-3, with TRBD2 matching over 15 bases. Trimming cost V 5 bases and J 1 base; bases outside gene matches: 13. Germline loops: CDR1 MNHEY, CDR2 SMNVEV (reference sequence). This CDR3 has 20 residues. In nucleotides, the CDR3 is TGTGCCAGCAGTCCCGGACTAGCGGGGGGGCCTTTTCCAGGCACAGATACGCAGTATTTT. This codes for CASSPGLAGGPFPGTDTQYF.

Of note for this clone: The same CDR3 arises from other DNA sequences in this sample as well. V usage is TRBV6-5 and J usage is TRBJ2-7; 9 bases are a match to TRBD1. The CDR3 loop spans 15 amino acids. Per germline, CDR1 MNHEY and CDR2 SVGAGI. J gave up 3 bases and V 0 bases, and 3 bases lay outside the gene matches. The CDR3 DNA sequence: TGTGCCAGCAGTTACTCCGGGACAGGGCACTACGAGCAGTACTTC. It yields the protein CASSYSGTGHYEQYF.

V is TRBV10-2 and J is TRBJ2-5; D gene ambiguous. There are 10 residues in the CDR3. Trimming took 8 bases from V and 4 from J, leaving 5 bases between them. The V gene's germline CDR1 is WSHSY and CDR2 SAAADI. In nucleotides, the CDR3 is TGCGCCAGCCGAGCAGAGACCCAGTACTTC. Encoded protein: CASRAETQYF.

The CDR3 DNA reads as TGTGCCTGGAGCCCATATAGCGGGGGCATGAGGTCCCAGTACTTC. It is translated as CAWSPYSGGMRSQYF. This rearrangement joins TRBV30 to TRBJ2-5, with 9 bases identical to TRBD2. This CDR3 spans 15 amino acids. Trimming cost V 3 bases and J 9 bases; bases outside gene matches: 14. CDR1 and CDR2 from the germline V gene are GTSNPN and SVGIG (reference sequence).

The chain carries TRBV6-5 and TRBJ2-5; no clear D. CDR1 is MNHEY and CDR2 is SVGAGI in the germline V gene. Trimming pared 5 bases from V and 4 bases from J, leaving 17 bases between. The CDR3 consists of 15 residues. CDR3 in amino acids: CASSISRFSPETQYF. CDR3 nucleotide sequence: TGTGCCAGCAGTATCTCTAGGTTTAGTCCAGAGACCCAGTACTTC.

The chain recombines TRBV29-1 with TRBJ1-2; TRBD1 is a possible D gene (6 bases). The V gene's germline CDR1 is SQVTM and CDR2 ANQGSEA. With 4 bases removed from V and 4 bases from J, the gap between germline ends came to 13 bases. CDR3 length equals 13 residues. The CDR3 here is CSVGGAEAYGYTF. The CDR3 nucleotides are TGCAGCGTTGGGGGGGCGGAAGCCTATGGCTACACCTTC.

This chain connects TRBV7-9 to TRBJ1-3; no definite D call. The germline V gene has CDR1 SEHNR and CDR2 FQNEAQ (reference sequence). This CDR3 has 15 amino acids. V lost 1 base, J lost 4 bases, and 11 bases lay in between. The CDR3 DNA follows: TGTGCCAGCAGCTTAGTGGAGACACTGGGAAACACCATATATTTT. It is translated as CASSLVETLGNTIYF.

The chain uses TRBV19 and TRBJ1-6, with D tentatively TRBD1 (5 bases). V lost 4 bases and J lost 9, with 19 bases in between. The CDR3 spans 16 residues. CDR1 is LNHDA, CDR2 SQIVND, per germline (reference sequence). CDR3 bases: TGTGCCAGTAGTAAAAGCGGGGGGACGGTAGGTTCACCCCTCCACTTT. Translation gives CASSKSGGTVGSPLHF.

This rearrangement joins TRBV27 to TRBJ2-2, with 11 bases matching TRBD1. V was clipped by 6 bases and J by 3 bases; unmatched bases: 0. Germline V gives CDR1 MNHEY, CDR2 SMNVEV (reference sequence). The CDR3 totals 14 residues. In DNA form, the CDR3 reads TGTGCCAGCAGGGGACAGGGGGACACCGGGGAGCTGTTTTTT. Protein product: CASRGQGDTGELFF.

This clone was recorded a few times. The V gene is TRBV30, the J gene TRBJ1-5; D might be TRBD1 (5 bases). The germline CDR1 and CDR2 sequences are GTSNPN and SVGIG (reference sequence). This CDR3 has 14 amino acids. Trimming removed 3 bases at V and 5 bases at J, with 14 bases between. DNA of the CDR3: TGTGCCTGGAGAGGGGACCATTCGGATCAGCCCCAGCATTTT. Its translation: CAWRGDHSDQPQHF.

This chain connects TRBV2 to TRBJ2-7, with 8 bases matching TRBD2. V shed 4 bases and J 5 bases; nucleotides not matched to a gene: 7. The length of the CDR3 is 14 residues. Germline assignment: CDR1 SNHLY and CDR2 FYNNEI. CDR3 DNA sequence: TGTGCCAGCAGTGCGGGAGGGCCCACTCACGAGCAGTACTTC. Translated: CASSAGGPTHEQYF.

This clone has a single count. The chain employs TRBV12-3 or TRBV12-4 and TRBJ2-5; D is possibly TRBD2 (5 bases). V lost 3 bases and J lost 4, with 9 bases in between. The CDR3 consists of 13 residues. The CDR3 sequence: CASSFRELETQYF. DNA of the CDR3: TGTGCCAGCAGTTTTAGGGAGCTAGAGACCCAGTACTTC.

The chain has TRBV2 and TRBJ2-7; TRBD1 agrees at 7 bases. V was pared by 6 bases and J by 4 bases, with 15 bases of the junction left unmatched. CDR3 size: 16 residues. Germline values: CDR1 SNHLY, CDR2 FYNNEI. This chain's CDR3 is CASRGDSQGWVYEQYF. The CDR3 region has the DNA TGTGCCAGCAGGGGGGATTCACAGGGGTGGGTTTACGAGCAGTACTTC.

The gene calls are TRBV5-1 and TRBJ2-1; D ambiguous. Germline CDR1 and CDR2: SGHRS and YFSETQ. The CDR3 contains 13 residues. V lost 2 bases to trimming and J lost 6 bases, with 9 bases between them. For the CDR3, the DNA is TGCGCCAGCAGCTTTGCCGGGTCCAATGAGCAGTTCTTC. Amino acids: CASSFAGSNEQFF.

This chain joins TRBV6-2 or TRBV6-3 and TRBJ2-7, with 8 nucleotides matching TRBD2. The CDR3 is 14 residues long. Trimming at V came to 6 bases and at J to 3 bases, leaving 7 bases not matched to a gene. The germline V gene has CDR1 MNHEY and CDR2 SVGEGT. CDR3 sequence: CASSFSGAYYEQYF. CDR3 in DNA: TGTGCCAGCAGCTTTAGCGGGGCCTACTACGAGCAGTACTTC.

The chain joins TRBV11-2 to TRBJ2-7; D not resolved. CDR1 and CDR2 from the germline V gene are SGHAT and FQNNGV. Trimming stripped 0 bases from V and 6 bases from J, with 9 bases between. The CDR3 is 13 amino acids. CDR3 loop: CASSLERTREQYF. DNA for the CDR3: TGTGCCAGCAGCTTAGAACGGACGCGCGAGCAGTACTTC.

The chain couples TRBV6-4 to TRBJ2-1, with D possibly TRBD1 on 6 matching bases. This CDR3 contains 15 residues. V dropped 0 bases and J dropped 0 bases, with 6 bases sitting between them. CDR1 is MRHNA, CDR2 SNTAGT, per germline. The DNA of the CDR3 is TGTGCCAGCAGTGACTCGGGACACTCCTACAATGAGCAGTTCTTC. Translated, it gives CASSDSGHSYNEQFF.

The CDR3, as DNA: TGCAGTGCTAGTAGGGGCAGATCCTACGAGCAGTACTTC. Translation: CSASRGRSYEQYF. The chain combines TRBV20-1 with TRBJ2-7; tentatively, D is TRBD1 (5 bases). This CDR3 has 13 amino acids. V was shortened by 3 bases and J by 1 base, with 10 bases between the two germline ends. Germline loops: CDR1 DFQATT, CDR2 SNEGSKA (reference sequence).

The chain is built from TRBV7-2 and TRBJ2-1, with 14 positions matching TRBD2. The germline CDR1 and CDR2 sequences are SGHTA and FQGNSA. Trimming cost V 5 bases and J 8 bases; bases outside gene matches: 8. The CDR3 is 16 residues long. The CDR3 bases are TGTGCCAGCAGCGTAACCGGGACTAGCGGGGGTTATGAGCAGTTCTTC. This sequence encodes CASSVTGTSGGYEQFF.

The genes are TRBV6-6 and TRBJ1-2; 9 bases align to TRBD1. CDR1 is MNHNY and CDR2 is SVGAGI in the germline V gene (reference sequence). There are 14 residues in the CDR3. J lost 10 bases, V lost 2 bases, and 8 bases had no gene match. In nucleotides, the CDR3 is TGTGCCAGCAGTTACACTGGGACAGGGCTTATCTACACCTTC. This translates into CASSYTGTGLIYTF.